One sample yielded the 9 T cell receptor beta chains listed below, sequenced in a study of shared clonotypes between healthy human individuals. TCRdb's copy holds only in-frame clones and misses some; the assay was immunoSEQ multiplex PCR. The repertoire consists of about 1.5 million clones, with approximately 98% occurring once and the leading ten covering 0.4% to 0.45%. Input material: naive CD4+ T cells sorted from blood. The sample's subset: CD45RA+ positively selected. These receptors originate from a man aged 25 to 40 in good health.

The rearrangement links TRBV4-2 to TRBJ2-1; a weak D match, TRBD2 (6 bases). CDR3 length: 14 residues. Germline CDR1 is LGHNA and CDR2 is YNFKEQ. V was pared by 0 bases and J by 6 bases, with 9 bases between. The CDR3 region has the DNA TGTGCCAGCAGCCAAGAACTAGCAGGCAATGAGCAGTTCTTC. Protein sequence: CASSQELAGNEQFF.

This clone appeared once. The chain is built from TRBV19 and TRBJ1-4, with 8 bases aligning to TRBD1. V lost 5 bases to trimming and J lost 2 bases; unmatched junction nucleotides: 7. CDR1 LNHDA and CDR2 SQIVND come from the germline V gene (reference sequence). The CDR3 totals 16 residues. CDR3 in DNA: TGTGCCAGTAGTCCCTGGACAGGGAAGACTAATGAAAAACTGTTTTTT. Its protein product is CASSPWTGKTNEKLFF.

The chain has TRBV27 and TRBJ2-1; 7 nucleotides agree with TRBD2. CDR1 and CDR2 (germline): MNHEY, SMNVEV (reference sequence). The V and J ends lost 6 bases and 0 bases, in that order; junction bases with no gene match: 14. The CDR3 loop spans 18 amino acids. CDR3 protein: CASSQTVLAGSSYNEQFF. The CDR3 coding sequence is TGTGCCAGCAGCCAGACGGTTTTAGCGGGCAGCTCCTACAATGAGCAGTTCTTC.

The J gene is TRBJ2-2, the V gene TRBV7-9; D not resolved. The CDR3 extends over 15 amino acids. The germline V and J ends were trimmed by 5 bases and 5 bases, with 15 bases remaining between them. The germline V gene has CDR1 SEHNR and CDR2 FQNEAQ (reference sequence). CDR3 nucleotide sequence: TGTGCCAGCAGCCCCCAATTTCTTTCGACCGGGGAGCTGTTTTTT. Protein: CASSPQFLSTGELFF.

The chain employs TRBV4-2 and TRBJ2-7, with TRBD2 matching over 10 bases. The length of the CDR3 is 20 residues. Germline loops: CDR1 LGHNA, CDR2 YNFKEQ. The ends lost 4 bases at V and 0 bases at J; junction bases unmatched: 18. The CDR3 loop reads CASSLKRLPISGRHSYEQYF. The DNA for the CDR3 is TGTGCCAGCAGCCTCAAACGCCTACCTATTAGCGGGAGGCACTCCTACGAGCAGTACTTC.

Concerning this clone itself: The DNA is omitted, as the CDR3 cannot be located on it reliably, and the CDR3 follows TCRdb's listing. The V call is TRBV7-2, the J call TRBJ2-1; TRBD2 was called by the table and not checked on the DNA. Germline CDR1 SGHTA, CDR2 FQGNSA. Termini included, the CDR3 measures 13 amino acids. CDR3 sequence reads: CASSLLWGGGNFF.

CDR3 loop: CASSPAANYGYTF. The DNA for the CDR3 is TGTGCCAGTAGTCCCGCGGCTAACTATGGCTACACCTTC. The chain carries TRBV19 and TRBJ1-2; D is ambiguous. This CDR3 has 13 amino acids. Trimming stripped 5 bases from V and 0 bases from J, with 7 bases between. Germline CDR1 LNHDA, CDR2 SQIVND (reference sequence).

This chain's CDR3 is CASSLPYRDREKGGHEQFF. CDR3 sequence (DNA): TGTGCCAGCAGCTTGCCCTACCGGGACAGGGAAAAAGGGGGTCATGAGCAGTTCTTC. The chain uses TRBV5-6 and TRBJ2-1; TRBD1 matches at 9 bases. Germline CDR1 and CDR2: SGHDT and YYEEEE. This CDR3 comprises 19 residues. The J segment lost 8 bases and the V segment lost 1 base, leaving 19 bases of the junction unmatched. The variable domain in full, completed from reference TRBV5-6 and TRBJ2-1, reads DAGVTQSPTHLIKTRGQQVTLRCSPKSGHDTVSWYQQALGQGPQFIFQYYEEEERQRGNFPDRFSGHQFPNYSSELNVNALLLGDSALYLCASSLPYRDREKGGHEQFFGPGTRLTVL.

The chain employs TRBV19 and TRBJ2-5; D uncertain. Germline V CDR1 and CDR2: LNHDA, SQIVND (reference sequence). The V gene lost 7 bases and the J gene lost 2 bases, with 17 bases spanning the gap. The CDR3 is 15 amino acids. The CDR3 DNA follows: TGTGCCAGTACCCTTTCCTGGGATTTACAAGAGACCCAGTACTTC. This sequence encodes CASTLSWDLQETQYF. The full variable domain, its missing parts supplied by reference TRBV19 and TRBJ2-5, is DGGITQSPKYLFRKEGQNVTLSCEQNLNHDAMYWYRQDPGQGLRLIYYSQIVNDFQKGDIAEGYSVSREKKESFPLTVTSAQKNPTAFYLCASTLSWDLQETQYFGPGTRLLVL.